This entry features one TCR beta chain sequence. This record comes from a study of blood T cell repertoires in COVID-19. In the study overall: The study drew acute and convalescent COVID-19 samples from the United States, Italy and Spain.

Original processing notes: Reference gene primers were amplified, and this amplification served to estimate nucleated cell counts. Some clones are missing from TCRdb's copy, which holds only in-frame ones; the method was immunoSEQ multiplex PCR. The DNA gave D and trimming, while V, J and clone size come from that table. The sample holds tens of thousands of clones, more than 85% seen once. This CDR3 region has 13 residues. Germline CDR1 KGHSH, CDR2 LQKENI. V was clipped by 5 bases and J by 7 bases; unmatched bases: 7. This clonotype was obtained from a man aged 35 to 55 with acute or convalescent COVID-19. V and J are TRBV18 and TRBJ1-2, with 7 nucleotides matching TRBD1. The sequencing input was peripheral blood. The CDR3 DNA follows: TGTGCCAGCTCATCTGACAGGGAACGTGGCTACACCTTC. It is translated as CASSSDRERGYTF.